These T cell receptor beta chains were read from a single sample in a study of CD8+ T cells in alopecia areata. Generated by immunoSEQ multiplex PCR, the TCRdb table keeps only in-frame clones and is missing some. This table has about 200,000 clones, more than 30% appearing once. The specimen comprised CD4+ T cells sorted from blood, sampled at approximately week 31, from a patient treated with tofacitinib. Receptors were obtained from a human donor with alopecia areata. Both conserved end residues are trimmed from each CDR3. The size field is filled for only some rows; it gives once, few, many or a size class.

cdr3_aa: SVGQGAGEQY
cdr3_length: 10
v_call: TRBV29-1
j_call: TRBJ2-7
clone_size: NA

cdr3_aa: ASSVAGGFTDTQY
cdr3_length: 13
v_call: TRBV6-6
j_call: TRBJ2-3
clone_size: NA

cdr3_aa: SVDSLSGARDTQY
cdr3_length: 13
v_call: TRBV29-1
j_call: TRBJ2-3
clone_size: few

cdr3_aa: AWKANLNTEAF
cdr3_length: 11
v_call: TRBV30
j_call: TRBJ1-1
clone_size: few

cdr3_aa: ATSTRSGRAGQF
cdr3_length: 12
v_call: TRBV15
j_call: TRBJ2-1
clone_size: few

cdr3_aa: ASSQDGREGPF
cdr3_length: 11
v_call: TRBV4-2
j_call: TRBJ2-1
clone_size: NA

cdr3_aa: ASHPYGQETYEQY
cdr3_length: 13
v_call: TRBV11-2
j_call: TRBJ2-7
clone_size: once

cdr3_aa: AWSVRAGGRFPLDEQF
cdr3_length: 16
v_call: TRBV30
j_call: TRBJ2-1
clone_size: few

cdr3_aa: ASSTNRDSYT
cdr3_length: 10
v_call: TRBV25-1
j_call: TRBJ1-2
clone_size: NA

cdr3_aa: ASSQGQGREQY
cdr3_length: 11
v_call: TRBV6-5
j_call: TRBJ2-7
clone_size: NA

cdr3_aa: ASSEEGQKNYGYT
cdr3_length: 13
v_call: TRBV2
j_call: TRBJ1-2
clone_size: NA

cdr3_aa: ASSRREPYNEQF
cdr3_length: 12
v_call: TRBV13
j_call: TRBJ2-1
clone_size: few

cdr3_aa: ASSFSISGANVLT
cdr3_length: 13
v_call: TRBV27
j_call: TRBJ2-6
clone_size: once

cdr3_aa: ASSDPGRQGQPQH
cdr3_length: 13
v_call: TRBV6-1
j_call: TRBJ1-5
clone_size: NA

cdr3_aa: AWNRRGTDTQY
cdr3_length: 11
v_call: TRBV30
j_call: TRBJ2-3
clone_size: NA

cdr3_aa: ASSQARGLTDTQY
cdr3_length: 13
v_call: TRBV4-1
j_call: TRBJ2-3
clone_size: few

cdr3_aa: ASSQQGGGYT
cdr3_length: 10
v_call: TRBV2
j_call: TRBJ1-2
clone_size: few

cdr3_aa: ASRQGVGTDTQY
cdr3_length: 12
v_call: TRBV2
j_call: TRBJ2-3
clone_size: NA

cdr3_aa: ASTGYDTQY
cdr3_length: 9
v_call: TRBV6-5
j_call: TRBJ2-3
clone_size: NA

cdr3_aa: ASSRIPRSEGTDTQY
cdr3_length: 15
v_call: TRBV4-1
j_call: TRBJ2-3
clone_size: NA

cdr3_aa: ASSQEGAAKNIQY
cdr3_length: 13
v_call: TRBV4-2
j_call: TRBJ2-4
clone_size: NA

cdr3_aa: ASSLAGTASYEQY
cdr3_length: 13
v_call: TRBV5-4
j_call: TRBJ2-7
clone_size: few

cdr3_aa: ASSFIRGGHIQY
cdr3_length: 12
v_call: TRBV5-6
j_call: TRBJ2-4
clone_size: few

cdr3_aa: ASRQTFRDSLNEKLF
cdr3_length: 15
v_call: TRBV4-1
j_call: TRBJ1-4
clone_size: NA

cdr3_aa: ATSRKLAGGGATDTQY
cdr3_length: 16
v_call: TRBV15
j_call: TRBJ2-3
clone_size: NA

cdr3_aa: AWSLGIDPDTQY
cdr3_length: 12
v_call: TRBV30
j_call: TRBJ2-3
clone_size: NA

cdr3_aa: ATSRRSTGDYGYT
cdr3_length: 13
v_call: TRBV15
j_call: TRBJ1-2
clone_size: NA

cdr3_aa: ASSHRDNGDEQF
cdr3_length: 12
v_call: TRBV18
j_call: TRBJ2-1
clone_size: few

cdr3_aa: ASSQGLGPVAEAF
cdr3_length: 13
v_call: TRBV4-1
j_call: TRBJ1-1
clone_size: NA

cdr3_aa: ASSTLGVNTEAF
cdr3_length: 12
v_call: TRBV7-2
j_call: TRBJ1-1
clone_size: few

cdr3_aa: ASSVEADLYGYT
cdr3_length: 12
v_call: TRBV9
j_call: TRBJ1-2
clone_size: few

cdr3_aa: ASTASGGPEAF
cdr3_length: 11
v_call: TRBV25-1
j_call: TRBJ1-1
clone_size: NA

cdr3_aa: AWLSEINTGELF
cdr3_length: 12
v_call: TRBV30
j_call: TRBJ2-2
clone_size: NA

cdr3_aa: ASRDSHNEQF
cdr3_length: 10
v_call: TRBV19
j_call: TRBJ2-1
clone_size: NA

cdr3_aa: ASSEQVYEQY
cdr3_length: 10
v_call: TRBV2
j_call: TRBJ2-7
clone_size: NA

cdr3_aa: ASSPPRDSSETQY
cdr3_length: 13
v_call: TRBV18
j_call: TRBJ2-5
clone_size: NA

cdr3_aa: ASSSRVGEKLF
cdr3_length: 11
v_call: TRBV7-9
j_call: TRBJ1-4
clone_size: few

cdr3_aa: ASSLKGALEQY
cdr3_length: 11
v_call: TRBV5-6
j_call: TRBJ2-7
clone_size: few

cdr3_aa: ASTRTANTGELF
cdr3_length: 12
v_call: TRBV19
j_call: TRBJ2-2
clone_size: NA

cdr3_aa: ASSESRGGLMHGYT
cdr3_length: 14
v_call: TRBV25-1
j_call: TRBJ1-2
clone_size: NA

cdr3_aa: AWNVWGTGNTEAF
cdr3_length: 13
v_call: TRBV30
j_call: TRBJ1-1
clone_size: few

cdr3_aa: AWSMGQRFQPQH
cdr3_length: 12
v_call: TRBV30
j_call: TRBJ1-5
clone_size: NA

cdr3_aa: ASSYGLARRDTQY
cdr3_length: 13
v_call: TRBV6-6
j_call: TRBJ2-3
clone_size: NA

cdr3_aa: ASSSRELMNTEAF
cdr3_length: 13
v_call: TRBV5-8
j_call: TRBJ1-1
clone_size: NA

cdr3_aa: ASSIGGGSNEQF
cdr3_length: 12
v_call: TRBV19
j_call: TRBJ2-1
clone_size: few

cdr3_aa: ASSTGDYGYT
cdr3_length: 10
v_call: TRBV5-1
j_call: TRBJ1-2
clone_size: few

cdr3_aa: SVATGTSGNTIY
cdr3_length: 12
v_call: TRBV29-1
j_call: TRBJ1-3
clone_size: NA

cdr3_aa: ASSNSGNTIY
cdr3_length: 10
v_call: TRBV7-9
j_call: TRBJ1-3
clone_size: NA

cdr3_aa: SVPGQGAPEAF
cdr3_length: 11
v_call: TRBV29-1
j_call: TRBJ1-1
clone_size: few

cdr3_aa: SYLTGGYGYT
cdr3_length: 10
v_call: TRBV29-1
j_call: TRBJ1-2
clone_size: few

cdr3_aa: ASSPGTGIGNIQY
cdr3_length: 13
v_call: TRBV18
j_call: TRBJ2-4
clone_size: NA

cdr3_aa: SVRYRGGYT
cdr3_length: 9
v_call: TRBV29-1
j_call: TRBJ1-2
clone_size: NA

cdr3_aa: ASSPQEPNQPQH
cdr3_length: 12
v_call: TRBV18
j_call: TRBJ1-5
clone_size: few

cdr3_aa: ASSSQGNTEAF
cdr3_length: 11
v_call: TRBV14
j_call: TRBJ1-1
clone_size: few

cdr3_aa: ASGEGSYGYT
cdr3_length: 10
v_call: TRBV11-2
j_call: TRBJ1-2
clone_size: NA